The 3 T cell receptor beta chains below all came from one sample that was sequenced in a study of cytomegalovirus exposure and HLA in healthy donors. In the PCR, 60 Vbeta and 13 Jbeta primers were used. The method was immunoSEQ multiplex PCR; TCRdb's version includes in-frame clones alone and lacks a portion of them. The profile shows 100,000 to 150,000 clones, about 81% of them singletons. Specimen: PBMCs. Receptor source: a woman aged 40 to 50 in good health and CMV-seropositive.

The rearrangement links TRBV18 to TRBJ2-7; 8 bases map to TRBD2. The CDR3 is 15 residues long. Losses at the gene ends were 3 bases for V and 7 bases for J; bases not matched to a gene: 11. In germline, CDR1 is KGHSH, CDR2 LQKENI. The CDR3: CASSPPGGPALEQYF. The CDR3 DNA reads TGTGCCAGCTCACCCCCGGGAGGGCCGGCTCTGGAGCAGTACTTC.

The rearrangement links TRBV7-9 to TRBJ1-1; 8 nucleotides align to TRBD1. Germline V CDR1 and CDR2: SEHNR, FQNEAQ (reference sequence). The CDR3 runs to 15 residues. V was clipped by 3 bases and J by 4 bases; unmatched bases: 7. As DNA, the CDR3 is TGTGCCAGCAGCTTCACAGGACAGGGCCTCACTGAAGCTTTCTTT. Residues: CASSFTGQGLTEAFF.

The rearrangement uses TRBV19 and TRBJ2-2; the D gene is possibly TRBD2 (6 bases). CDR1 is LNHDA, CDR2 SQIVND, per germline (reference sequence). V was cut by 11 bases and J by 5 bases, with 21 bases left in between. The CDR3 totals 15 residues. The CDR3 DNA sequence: TGTGCCTCGTACCCTAGCGTTGGGGGGACCGGGGAGCTGTTTTTT. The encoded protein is CASYPSVGGTGELFF.